This TCR beta chain comes out of a study of blood T cell repertoires in COVID-19 (dated by TCRdb to the early 2020s). General notes on the study: The collaborator samples originated in the United States, Italy and Spain and spanned the acute and convalescent phases of COVID-19. The repertoires were made available in a free public database intended to serve as a resource for research on the immune response to SARS-CoV-2. The dataset comprised deeply sampled blood TCRbeta repertoires from subjects exposed to, actively infected with, or recovered from COVID-19. Samples were obtained from the ongoing ImmuneRACE study (first 160 participants) and from some 1,200 subjects provided by 6 global collaborators. A de-identified subject ID, COVID-19 status, age in years and sex were almost always included in the sample metadata. Where HLA class I and class II types were available, the types were taken from metadata supplied by the sample provider, not from assay-based typing. The prospective study material was composed of cDNA or gDNA derived from T cells, B-cell-depleted T cells, or PBMCs. Study-level results and caveats: The amount of clinical and demographic metadata varied by source and participant and was provided uncurated.

V is shortened by 5 bases, J by 2 bases, and the region joining them spans 6 bases. The CDR3 sequence holds 11 residues, the cysteine and phenylalanine included. Only the CDR3 DNA is retained, 33 bases long and in frame from the first base. The germline V gene sets CDR1 to SQVTM and CDR2 to ANQGSEA. TCRbeta CDR3 regions were amplified from genomic DNA by means of the immunoSEQ Assay, a bias-controlled multiplex PCR. On the authors' methods: Nucleated cell counts per sample were estimated from amplification of reference gene primers within the assay. Sequence reads were collapsed and filtered to measure the absolute abundance of every unique TCRbeta CDR3 rearrangement. For each sample, productive Simpson clonality was calculated by taking the square root of Simpson's diversity index across productive rearrangements. Entries here come from immuneACCESS through TCRdb and include only in-frame sequences with V and J called. Some clones fail to appear in such tables; in the studies checked, an unresolved V gene covers under half of the shortfall, and the cause of the remainder is unknown. The DNA was the basis for D and trimming; V, J and clone size are from that table. The table for this sample lists about 49,000 clones; about 86% of them were counted only once. The ten biggest clones cover approximately 20% of the sample.

One collaborating source in Seattle enrolled patients during active infection and followed them longitudinally through the course of disease. Collaborating institutions collected whole blood in K2EDTA tubes following their own protocols. For TCRbeta analysis, collaborator samples were shipped as frozen whole blood, as isolated PBMCs, or as DNA extracted from either sample type. Concerning this clone itself: Which antigen it targets is not known. No per-base quality is available; no much larger clone lies one base away.

This TCR was sampled from a woman older than 75 with COVID-19, enrolled during active disease. Sequencing was done on a sample of peripheral blood. This chain joins TRBV29-1 to TRBJ1-1; the D gene cannot be resolved reliably. The CDR3: CSVTHNTEAFF. At the DNA level, the sequence is TGCAGCGTTACACACAACACTGAAGCTTTCTTT.